These 29 T cell receptor beta chains originate from one sample sequenced in a study of blood T cell repertoires in COVID-19. The protocol was immunoSEQ multiplex PCR, while the TCRdb copy is restricted to in-frame clones and leaves out a portion. This sample has over 150,000 clones, with around nine tenths found just once. The source material was peripheral blood. These receptors all stem from a man aged 50 or older with COVID-19, enrolled during active disease.

Worth noting for this clone: The limits of the CDR3 on the DNA are not certain, so only TCRdb's listed CDR3 is given. The rearrangement links TRBV21-1 to TRBJ1-5; TRBD1, the table's D call, was not compared with the DNA. TRBV21-1 is listed as a pseudogene. With termini counted, the CDR3 has 18 amino acids. The CDR3 protein is CASSKVGPGTGGNQPQHF.

The V and J genes are TRBV5-1 and TRBJ2-7; perhaps TRBD1 as D (5 bases). V was trimmed by 4 bases and J by 2 bases, leaving 10 bases between them. Germline values: CDR1 SGHRS, CDR2 YFSETQ. CDR3 length: 13 amino acids. DNA of the CDR3: TGCGCCAGCAGCCCCCAGGGCCCCTACGAGCAGTACTTC. Protein sequence: CASSPQGPYEQYF.

This clone has only one observation. This chain joins TRBV5-1 and TRBJ2-1; 12 nucleotides match TRBD2. From germline, CDR1 is SGHRS and CDR2 YFSETQ. This CDR3 region has 16 residues. V shed 4 bases, J shed 7 bases, and the junction held 9 bases outside the gene matches. The CDR3 here is CASSPGLAGRMNEQFF. The DNA of the CDR3 is TGCGCCAGCAGCCCCGGACTAGCGGGACGAATGAATGAGCAGTTCTTC.

The chain recombines TRBV7-8 with TRBJ2-1, with TRBD2 identical over 8 bases. Per germline, CDR1 SGHVS and CDR2 FQNEAQ. This CDR3 is built from 14 residues. The junction had 4 bases not matched to a gene; V was cut back by 2 bases and J by 7 bases. The CDR3 sequence is CASSLRGGWNEQFF. DNA of the CDR3: TGTGCCAGCAGCTTACGGGGGGGTTGGAATGAGCAGTTCTTC.

Only one count was recorded for this clone. The chain couples TRBV29-1 to TRBJ2-5; D is possibly TRBD1 (6 bases). CDR3 length: 13 amino acids. Deletions cut 7 bases from V and 6 bases from J, with 18 bases between. CDR1 is SQVTM and CDR2 is ANQGSEA in the germline V gene. The CDR3 region is CSAQVQGSKTQYF. Written as DNA, the CDR3 is TGCAGCGCCCAAGTACAGGGTAGCAAGACCCAGTACTTC.

This clone was counted a few times. V and J are TRBV28 and TRBJ2-7; 7 bases map to TRBD2. The CDR3 totals 16 residues. Germline V gene data show CDR1 as MDHEN and CDR2 as SYDVKM. V gave up 3 bases and J gave up 6 bases; unmatched junction bases: 14. CDR3 in DNA: TGTGCCAGCAGTTTTCGCTTAGGGGCGGGGGAATCCGAGCAGTACTTC. Translating gives CASSFRLGAGESEQYF.

V is TRBV7-3 and J is TRBJ2-7; 7 nucleotides match TRBD2. Germline V lookup: CDR1 SGHTA, CDR2 FQGTGA. With 4 bases clipped from V and 7 bases from J, the junction kept 7 bases outside the gene matches. This CDR3 comprises 13 residues. CDR3 residues: CASSSTAGWEQYF. The CDR3 coding sequence is TGTGCCAGCAGCTCTACAGCGGGATGGGAGCAGTACTTC.

This rearrangement joins TRBV15 to TRBJ2-5; 8 bases match TRBD2. V lost 1 base and J lost 3; bases outside the gene matches: 4. The CDR3 extends over 15 amino acids. The germline V gene encodes CDR1 LNHNV and CDR2 YYDKDF (reference sequence). CDR3 region: CATSRASAGEETQYF. The CDR3 region has the DNA TGTGCCACCAGCAGAGCCTCAGCGGGGGAAGAGACCCAGTACTTC.

The chain carries TRBV6-5 and TRBJ2-2, with TRBD2 matching 8 bases. Germline CDR1 MNHEY, CDR2 SVGAGI. This CDR3 spans 16 amino acids. V lost 2 bases and J lost 4; bases outside the gene matches: 6. CDR3 sequence: CASSYLGAGATGELFF. The DNA of the CDR3 is TGTGCCAGCAGTTACCTGGGAGCGGGAGCCACCGGGGAGCTGTTTTTT.

The gene calls are TRBV7-9 and TRBJ1-3; D may be TRBD1 (6 bases). CDR1 and CDR2 from the germline V gene are SEHNR and FQNEAQ (reference sequence). The CDR3 spans 14 residues. Trimming stripped 5 bases from V and 2 bases from J, with 10 bases between. CDR3 bases: TGTGCCAGCAGCCCACAGGGTACTGGAAACACCATATATTTT. Translated, it gives CASSPQGTGNTIYF.

J is TRBJ2-1 and V is TRBV27, with 9 bases matching TRBD1. The V gene's germline CDR1 is MNHEY and CDR2 SMNVEV (reference sequence). The J segment lost 5 bases and the V segment lost 7 bases, leaving 9 bases of the junction unmatched. CDR3 length equals 15 residues. The CDR3 nucleotides read TGTGCCAGCATCCTCCCGGGACAGGGTGACAATGAGCAGTTCTTC. Amino acids: CASILPGQGDNEQFF.

The chain recombines TRBV5-8 with TRBJ2-7, with D maybe TRBD1 (8 bases). Trimming pared 4 bases from V and 1 base from J, leaving 24 bases between. CDR3 length: 18 residues. From germline, CDR1 is SGHTS and CDR2 YDEGEE. CDR3 DNA sequence: TGTGCCAGCAGCCTTTTCTCGGGGGGCAGGGGGCTATCCTACGAGCAGTACTTC. This encodes CASSLFSGGRGLSYEQYF.

Concerning this clone itself: The sample has other DNA sequences that encode this CDR3 too. This rearrangement joins TRBV18 to TRBJ1-2, with D possibly being TRBD1 (5 bases). CDR1 is KGHSH, CDR2 LQKENI, per germline. The CDR3 loop spans 13 amino acids. The V end was cut by 3 bases, the J end by 3 bases, with 8 bases between. The CDR3 is CASSPQGDYGYTF. CDR3 nucleotides: TGTGCCAGCTCACCTCAGGGTGACTATGGCTACACCTTC.

The chain links TRBV4-1 to TRBJ2-5; D might be TRBD1 (6 bases). Germline V gene data show CDR1 as MGHRA and CDR2 as YSYEKL. Trimming removed 1 base at V and 3 bases at J, with 6 bases between. This CDR3 contains 13 residues. The CDR3 DNA is TGCGCCAGCAGCCAAGCAGGGGAAGAGACCCAGTACTTC. Protein sequence: CASSQAGEETQYF.

The table lists this clone with a count of one. The chain links TRBV11-2 to TRBJ2-7, with D maybe TRBD2 (6 bases). Trimming left V 0 bases short and J 0 bases short, with 9 bases between. CDR1 and CDR2 from the germline V gene are SGHAT and FQNNGV. This CDR3 is 15 amino acids long. The CDR3 coding sequence is TGTGCCAGCAGCTTAGAGGGAGGCGCCTCCTACGAGCAGTACTTC. Amino acids: CASSLEGGASYEQYF.

The V gene is TRBV5-1, the J gene TRBJ2-7; the D is unclear. This CDR3 spans 12 amino acids. The germline gives CDR1 SGHRS, CDR2 YFSETQ. The V end was cut by 6 bases, the J end by 3 bases, with 10 bases between. CDR3: CASKETDYEQYF. DNA for the CDR3: TGCGCCAGCAAGGAGACCGACTACGAGCAGTACTTC.

The chain joins TRBV6-1 to TRBJ1-6; D is possibly TRBD1 (5 bases). CDR3 length equals 15 residues. V was cut by 2 bases and J by 6 bases, with 11 bases left in between. Germline assignment: CDR1 MNHNS and CDR2 SASEGT. The CDR3 DNA reads as TGTGCCAGCAGTGAATGGGGGACTGGTAATTCACCCCTCCACTTT. It encodes CASSEWGTGNSPLHF.

This chain uses TRBV7-9 with TRBJ1-1; TRBD1 might be the D (5 bases). This CDR3 is 13 amino acids long. CDR1 and CDR2 from the germline V gene are SEHNR and FQNEAQ (reference sequence). Trimming shortened V by 6 bases and J by 1 base, and 9 bases separated the two germline ends. The CDR3 DNA sequence: TGTGCCAGCAGTCACCAGGGGAACACTGAAGCTTTCTTT. It specifies CASSHQGNTEAFF.

This chain links TRBV7-3 with TRBJ2-1, with TRBD2 matching 12 bases. The CDR3 extends over 18 amino acids. The junction had 10 bases not matched to a gene; V was cut back by 0 bases and J by 7 bases. Germline loops: CDR1 SGHTA, CDR2 FQGTGA. The CDR3 region is CASSLTRLAGGDLNEQFF. Written as DNA, the CDR3 is TGTGCCAGCAGCTTAACCCGGCTAGCGGGAGGGGACCTAAATGAGCAGTTCTTC. The full variable domain, completed using reference TRBV7-3 and TRBJ2-1, is GAGVSQTPSNKVTEKGKYVELRCDPISGHTALYWYRQSLGQGPEFLIYFQGTGAADDSGLPNDRFFAVRPEGSVSTLKIQRTERGDSAVYLCASSLTRLAGGDLNEQFFGPGTRLTVL.

The V call is TRBV19, the J call TRBJ1-4; maybe TRBD1 (6 bases). From germline, CDR1 is LNHDA and CDR2 SQIVND (reference sequence). The CDR3 spans 14 residues. Trimming removed 7 bases from V and 10 bases from J, with 19 bases in between. The CDR3 loop reads CASTTGTPIVKLFF. DNA of the CDR3: TGTGCCAGTACCACCGGGACACCAATAGTAAAACTGTTTTTT.

This chain joins TRBV7-9 and TRBJ2-1, with 11 bases aligning to TRBD2. Germline V gives CDR1 SEHNR, CDR2 FQNEAQ (reference sequence). The V and J ends lost 6 bases and 4 bases, in that order; junction bases with no gene match: 5. The CDR3 runs to 15 residues. The CDR3 sequence is CASSPGTSGYNEQFF. CDR3 bases: TGTGCCAGCAGTCCCGGGACTAGCGGATACAATGAGCAGTTCTTC.

The genes are TRBV2 and TRBJ1-5, with TRBD1 matching 8 bases. Germline values: CDR1 SNHLY, CDR2 FYNNEI. Trimming took 7 bases from V and 1 from J; bases not matched to a gene: 3. CDR3 length: 14 residues. CDR3: CASTGQESNQPQHF. CDR3 bases: TGTGCCAGCACGGGACAGGAGAGCAATCAGCCCCAGCATTTT.

V and J are TRBV12-3 or TRBV12-4 and TRBJ2-7; TRBD1 is a possible D gene (7 bases). This CDR3 is 13 amino acids long. V dropped 5 bases and J dropped 6 bases, with 14 bases sitting between them. CDR3 residues: CASSLRQGGEQYF. The CDR3 DNA reads as TGTGCCAGCAGTCTCCGACAGGGAGGCGAGCAGTACTTC.

The chain couples TRBV14 to TRBJ1-2, with D perhaps TRBD1 (5 bases). This CDR3 is 13 amino acids long. Germline V gene sequence: CDR1 SGHDN, CDR2 FVKESK. V gave up 6 bases and J gave up 8 bases, with 16 bases separating them. CDR3 sequence: CASSRGGCHGYTF. The CDR3 nucleotides are TGTGCCAGCAGTCGTGGGGGGTGCCACGGCTACACCTTC.

In DNA form, the CDR3 reads TGTGCCCGACGGGGGAATTGGGCTGAAGCTTTCTTT. It is translated as CARRGNWAEAFF. The chain has TRBV30 and TRBJ1-1; possible D gene TRBD1, 5 bases. Trimming removed 8 bases from V and 6 bases from J, with 16 bases in between. CDR1 is GTSNPN and CDR2 is SVGIG in the germline V gene (reference sequence). The CDR3 covers 12 residues.

The chain carries TRBV19 and TRBJ2-7; D possibly corresponds to TRBD2 (6 bases). Germline loops: CDR1 LNHDA, CDR2 SQIVND (reference sequence). Trimming took off 4 bases at V and 0 bases at J, with 10 bases between the two ends. The CDR3 is 14 amino acids. Here the CDR3 DNA reads TGTGCCAGTAGTAGTAGCGGCACCTCCTACGAGCAGTACTTC. Residues: CASSSSGTSYEQYF. Supplemented by reference TRBV19 and TRBJ2-7, the full variable domain reads DGGITQSPKYLFRKEGQNVTLSCEQNLNHDAMYWYRQDPGQGLRLIYYSQIVNDFQKGDIAEGYSVSREKKESFPLTVTSAQKNPTAFYLCASSSSGTSYEQYFGPGTRLTVT.

This clone showed up just a few times. The chain couples TRBV13 to TRBJ1-2, with TRBD1 as a possible D gene (6 bases). With 5 bases removed from V and 8 bases from J, the gap between germline ends came to 18 bases. The CDR3 runs 14 residues. CDR1 is PRHDT, CDR2 FYEKMQ, per germline (reference sequence). The CDR3 nucleotides are TGTGCCAGCAGCAGAGACAGGTTCTCGTGGGGCTACACCTTC. It encodes CASSRDRFSWGYTF.

The rearrangement joins TRBV7-9 to TRBJ2-5; 9 bases match TRBD2. Germline CDR1 SEHNR, CDR2 FQNEAQ (reference sequence). The junction had 7 bases not matched to a gene; V was cut back by 5 bases and J by 0 bases. CDR3 length equals 16 residues. CDR3 sequence reads: CASSQPGLANQETQYF. The CDR3 DNA reads TGTGCCAGCAGCCAACCGGGACTAGCAAACCAAGAGACCCAGTACTTC.

The J gene is TRBJ2-3, the V gene TRBV7-6; 7 bases are a match to TRBD1. There are 15 residues in the CDR3. The germline CDR1 and CDR2 sequences are SGHVS and FNYEAQ. V lost 3 bases, J lost 3 bases, and 6 bases stayed unmatched. CDR3 loop: CASSFDRARTDTQYF. The CDR3 DNA follows: TGTGCCAGCAGCTTCGACAGGGCGCGAACAGATACGCAGTATTTT.